The next 22 T cell receptor beta chains were all read from a single sample in a study of cytomegalovirus exposure and HLA in healthy donors. PCR used 60 Vbeta primers and 13 Jbeta primers. Method: immunoSEQ multiplex PCR; TCRdb's copy keeps in-frame clones and lacks some. Found here are about 130,000 clones, 60% to 80% of them singletons; the top ten hold roughly 3%. The sample was PBMCs. The receptors shown here come from a woman aged 55 to 70 in good health and CMV-seropositive.

V and J are TRBV6-5 and TRBJ1-5; perhaps TRBD1 as D (6 bases). The CDR3 sequence is 13 residues long. Trimming cost V 5 bases and J 8 bases, with 13 bases left between them. Germline loops: CDR1 MNHEY, CDR2 SVGAGI. CDR3 sequence (DNA): TGTGCCAGCAGTAAGGGACAATCTAAGCCCCAGCATTTT. Translated: CASSKGQSKPQHF.

The CDR3 protein is CASSLDGTGDTYSYEQYF. The CDR3 DNA sequence: TGTGCCAGCAGCTTAGATGGGACAGGGGATACATACTCCTACGAGCAGTACTTC. V usage is TRBV11-2 and J usage is TRBJ2-7; TRBD1 agrees at 10 bases. This CDR3 has 18 residues. Looked up from germline, CDR1 is SGHAT and CDR2 is FQNNGV. J gave up 0 bases and V 0 bases, and 8 bases lay outside the gene matches.

Written as DNA, the CDR3 is TGTGCCAGCAGTAAGGGACAGGGAGGCACTGAAGCTTTCTTT. Residues: CASSKGQGGTEAFF. The chain combines TRBV2 with TRBJ1-1, with TRBD1 identical over 9 bases. Germline V gene lookup returns CDR1 SNHLY and CDR2 FYNNEI. The CDR3 covers 14 residues. Germline trimming cut 5 bases from V and 4 bases from J; bases unmatched to any gene: 5.

Worth noting for this clone: The same CDR3 can be traced to other DNA sequences in this sample. The chain combines TRBV19 with TRBJ1-5; 9 positions match TRBD1. The CDR3 is 14 amino acids. V trimming: 6 bases; J trimming: 2 bases; junction bases outside the gene matches: 2. Germline CDR1 is LNHDA and CDR2 is SQIVND (reference sequence). The CDR3 DNA reads as TGTGCCAGTAGACGGACAGGGGGCAATCAGCCCCAGCATTTT. Translation gives CASRRTGGNQPQHF.

The chain combines TRBV14 with TRBJ1-2; 8 nucleotides align to TRBD1. Per germline, CDR1 SGHDN and CDR2 FVKESK. Trimming cost V 8 bases and J 6 bases; bases outside gene matches: 5. The CDR3 is 12 residues long. This chain's CDR3 is CASGAGGDGYTF. In nucleotides, the CDR3 is TGTGCCAGCGGGGCAGGGGGCGATGGCTACACCTTC.

The chain is built from TRBV27 and TRBJ2-5, with 7 bases fitting TRBD1. The length of the CDR3 is 13 residues. Per the germline V gene, CDR1 is MNHEY and CDR2 is SMNVEV (reference sequence). V gave up 2 bases and J gave up 4 bases; unmatched junction bases: 1. The CDR3 loop is CASSLAGGETQYF. The CDR3, as DNA: TGTGCCAGCAGTTTAGCAGGGGGAGAGACCCAGTACTTC.

The chain is built from TRBV28 and TRBJ1-4; 10 bases are a match to TRBD1. Germline CDR1 reads MDHEN; CDR2 reads SYDVKM. The CDR3 has 13 residues. DNA for the CDR3: TGTGCGACCTGCGGACAGGGGGGAGAAAAACTGTTTTTT. Translation gives CATCGQGGEKLFF. Full variable domain (outside the CDR3, taken from reference TRBV28 and TRBJ1-4): DVKVTQSSRYLVKRTGEKVFLECVQDMDHENMFWYRQDPGLGLRLIYFSYDVKMKEKGDIPEGYSVSREKKERFSLILESASTNQTSMYLCATCGQGGEKLFFGSGTQLSVL.

CDR3 protein: CSARRGQYF. CDR3 bases: TGCAGTGCTAGAAGGGGGCAGTACTTC. J is TRBJ2-7 and V is TRBV20-1, with D possibly TRBD1 on 5 matching bases. The V and J ends lost 2 bases and 9 bases respectively, with 5 bases between them. CDR3 size: 9 residues. Per germline, CDR1 DFQATT and CDR2 SNEGSKA (reference sequence).

V gene TRBV5-5 combines with J gene TRBJ2-3, with TRBD2 matching over 10 bases. This CDR3 comprises 16 residues. Germline V gene sequence: CDR1 SGHKS, CDR2 YYEKEE (reference sequence). The V gene end was trimmed by 2 bases and the J gene end by 2 bases; junction bases not matched to a gene: 5. DNA for the CDR3: TGTGCCAGCAGCTTAGGAGCGGGGGGGTTCACAGATACGCAGTATTTT. It yields the protein CASSLGAGGFTDTQYF.

This clone was found once. The chain recombines TRBV27 with TRBJ1-3, with D perhaps TRBD1 (5 bases). The V gene's germline CDR1 is MNHEY and CDR2 SMNVEV (reference sequence). The CDR3 is 16 amino acids. With 5 bases removed from V and 4 bases from J, the gap between germline ends came to 18 bases. This chain's CDR3 is CASSKGRVLAGNTIYF. CDR3 sequence (DNA): TGTGCCAGCAGTAAAGGCAGGGTCCTCGCGGGAAACACCATATATTTT.

The chain is built from TRBV5-1 and TRBJ2-1; D uncertain. Trimming stripped 1 base from V and 1 base from J, with 24 bases between. The CDR3 consists of 20 residues. Germline V lookup: CDR1 SGHRS, CDR2 YFSETQ. DNA of the CDR3: TGCGCCAGCAGCTTGAATGTATTCTCCAGAAGGTTGCGGTCCTACAATGAGCAGTTCTTC. Translating it yields CASSLNVFSRRLRSYNEQFF.

J is TRBJ2-5 and V is TRBV10-3, with 7 positions matching TRBD1. Looked up from germline, CDR1 is ENHRY and CDR2 is SYGVKD. The CDR3 sequence is 13 residues long. V was clipped by 10 bases and J by 5 bases; unmatched bases: 10. The CDR3 DNA follows: TGTGCCAGTGGGACAGCGAATGGGGAGACCCAGTACTTC. This sequence encodes CASGTANGETQYF.

The chain couples TRBV2 to TRBJ1-2; D gene unclear. Trimming removed 11 bases at V and 6 bases at J, with 16 bases between. CDR1 and CDR2 (germline): SNHLY, FYNNEI. The CDR3 has 12 amino acids. The CDR3: CAGREPGNGYTF. In nucleotides, the CDR3 is TGTGCCGGCCGGGAACCGGGCAATGGCTACACCTTC.

The CDR3 DNA reads TGTGCCAGCAGTTCCATCAACACTGAAGCTTTCTTT. Translating gives CASSSINTEAFF. The chain is built from TRBV27 and TRBJ1-1; D call uncertain. The V and J ends lost 4 bases and 2 bases respectively, with 5 bases between them. CDR1 is MNHEY and CDR2 is SMNVEV in the germline V gene (reference sequence). The length of the CDR3 is 12 residues.

This chain connects TRBV16 to TRBJ1-1; 7 positions match TRBD1. The germline gives CDR1 KGHSY, CDR2 FQNENV. The length of the CDR3 is 14 residues. The ends lost 0 bases at V and 11 bases at J; junction bases unmatched: 9. The CDR3 spells CASSQSIGGGDAFF. CDR3 coding DNA: TGTGCCAGCAGCCAATCGATCGGAGGGGGCGATGCTTTCTTT.

The sample holds a few counts of this clone. The rearrangement links TRBV5-6 to TRBJ1-1; maybe TRBD1 (5 bases). V dropped 7 bases and J dropped 1 base, with 11 bases sitting between them. The CDR3 covers 13 residues. Germline V lookup: CDR1 SGHDT, CDR2 YYEEEE. The CDR3 nucleotides are TGTGCCAGCGGATACGGGGGGAACACTGAAGCTTTCTTT. This translates into CASGYGGNTEAFF.

This chain uses TRBV5-1 with TRBJ2-1; possible D gene TRBD1, 6 bases. CDR3 length: 12 amino acids. V shed 5 bases and J shed 6 bases, with 9 bases lying between them. Germline lookup yields CDR1 SGHRS and CDR2 YFSETQ. CDR3 loop: CASRTGVNEQFF. CDR3 nucleotide sequence: TGCGCCAGCAGGACAGGTGTCAATGAGCAGTTCTTC.

This clone occurred a few times. This rearrangement joins TRBV12-5 to TRBJ2-5; TRBD1 agrees at 8 bases. This CDR3 is 13 amino acids long. J was trimmed by 5 bases and V by 6 bases; bases with no gene match: 5. Germline V gene sequence: CDR1 LGHNT, CDR2 FRNRAP. CDR3 residues: CASGLTGAETQYF. The CDR3 bases are TGTGCTAGTGGCTTGACAGGGGCCGAGACCCAGTACTTC.

The chain couples TRBV10-3 to TRBJ2-3; TRBD2 matches at 9 bases. The length of the CDR3 is 14 residues. Germline-derived CDR1 and CDR2 are ENHRY and SYGVKD. The V gene end was trimmed by 11 bases and the J gene end by 3 bases; junction bases not matched to a gene: 9. The CDR3 region is CASRAGGRTDTQYF. The CDR3 DNA sequence: TGTGCCTCCAGAGCGGGGGGCAGGACAGATACGCAGTATTTT.

The V call is TRBV18, the J call TRBJ2-3; 8 bases align to TRBD1. Losses at the gene ends were 1 base for V and 5 bases for J; bases not matched to a gene: 11. Per germline, CDR1 KGHSH and CDR2 LQKENI. The CDR3 has 17 amino acids. DNA for the CDR3: TGTGCCAGCTCACCACGTGGGCAGGGGGCGAATCGAGATACGCAGTATTTT. Translation gives CASSPRGQGANRDTQYF.

This chain uses TRBV5-4 with TRBJ2-1; 8 nucleotides match TRBD2. The CDR3 runs to 17 residues. V shed 0 bases, J shed 9 bases, and the junction held 14 bases outside the gene matches. Germline V CDR1 and CDR2: SGHNT, YYREEE (reference sequence). CDR3 sequence (DNA): TGTGCCAGCAGCTTGGGAATCCGGCGGGGGGCTGGGGGTGAGCAGTTCTTC. Encoded protein: CASSLGIRRGAGGEQFF.

This clone was observed a few times. This rearrangement joins TRBV5-1 to TRBJ2-3, with D possibly being TRBD1 (5 bases). Trimming took 4 bases from V and 2 from J, leaving 11 bases between them. Germline assignment: CDR1 SGHRS and CDR2 YFSETQ. The length of the CDR3 is 14 residues. This CDR3 reads CASSVVGVTDTQYF. CDR3 sequence (DNA): TGCGCCAGCAGCGTTGTAGGGGTCACAGATACGCAGTATTTT. Filled out from reference TRBV5-1 and TRBJ2-3, the complete variable domain reads KAGVTQTPRYLIKTRGQQVTLSCSPISGHRSVSWYQQTPGQGLQFLFEYFSETQRNKGNFPGRFSGRQFSNSRSEMNVSTLELGDSALYLCASSVVGVTDTQYFGPGTRLTVL.